The 24 T cell receptor beta chains reported below all come from one sample, sequenced in a study of beta chain features in type 1 diabetes. Study-level points and caveats: TCRB CDR3s from Type 1 diabetes patients were moderately but significantly shorter in all four CD4+ subsets.

What was sequenced were expressed TCRB transcripts, since all of the isolated RNA had been reverse transcribed. TCRdb's copy holds only in-frame clones and misses some; the assay was immunoSEQ multiplex PCR. Here the sample spans more than 550,000 clones, over 12% being singletons. Their antigen targets remain unknown. Input material: naive CD4+ T cells from blood. The receptors were sampled from a man between 18 and 35 years old with type 1 diabetes.

This clone was seen a few times. The V gene is TRBV6-1, the J gene TRBJ2-7; D unresolved. Germline V CDR1 and CDR2: MNHNS, SASEGT. CDR3 length equals 14 residues. The V and J ends lost 6 bases and 2 bases respectively, with 14 bases between them. This CDR3 is CASRLSFITYEQYF. The CDR3 nucleotides are TGTGCCAGCAGGCTTTCCTTCATCACCTACGAGCAGTACTTC.

The chain is built from TRBV4-2 and TRBJ2-5; D not certain. With 5 bases removed from V and 2 bases from J, the gap between germline ends came to 12 bases. CDR1 and CDR2 from the germline V gene are LGHNA and YNFKEQ. The CDR3 runs 14 residues. Here the CDR3 DNA reads TGTGCCAGCAGCTTGCCTAAACCGCAAGAGACCCAGTACTTC. Its protein product is CASSLPKPQETQYF.

As to this clone: Other DNA variants within this sample encode the same CDR3. The CDR3: CASSVATGGDTQYF. As DNA, the CDR3 is TGTGCCAGCAGCGTAGCTACGGGGGGAGATACGCAGTATTTT. This chain connects TRBV9 to TRBJ2-3; 7 bases line up with TRBD2. The CDR3 sequence is 14 residues long. CDR1 is SGDLS and CDR2 is YYNGEE in the germline V gene. J gave up 5 bases and V 0 bases, and 3 bases lay outside the gene matches.

This chain connects TRBV27 to TRBJ1-5; TRBD1 agrees at 7 bases. The CDR3 is 16 residues long. Germline V CDR1 and CDR2: MNHEY, SMNVEV (reference sequence). Trimming at V came to 5 bases and at J to 4 bases, leaving 11 bases not matched to a gene. The CDR3 sequence: CASSPPRTGLNQPQHF. CDR3 in DNA: TGTGCCAGCAGTCCCCCTCGGACAGGATTGAATCAGCCCCAGCATTTT.

This clone was counted a few times. CDR3 sequence: CTSSPGQWAAKLFF. The CDR3 region has the DNA TGCACCAGCAGCCCCGGACAGTGGGCAGCAAAACTGTTTTTT. The chain has TRBV1 and TRBJ1-4; TRBD1 is taken as the D call from the table, unchecked against the DNA. TRBV1 is a documented pseudogene. This CDR3 comprises 14 residues.

The chain is built from TRBV7-2 and TRBJ1-2; 10 bases agree with TRBD1. The CDR3 has 14 amino acids. CDR1 and CDR2 (germline): SGHTA, FQGNSA. The J segment lost 4 bases and the V segment lost 5 bases, leaving 4 bases of the junction unmatched. CDR3 bases: TGTGCCAGCAGCCCGACAGGGGGCTTCTATGGCTACACCTTC. Its protein product is CASSPTGGFYGYTF.

This clone has a handful of counts. The gene calls are TRBV6-5 and TRBJ1-2, with 7 positions matching TRBD1. The trim removed 1 base at V and 6 bases at J, leaving 2 bases unmatched. Germline V lookup: CDR1 MNHEY, CDR2 SVGAGI. The CDR3 length is 13 residues. CDR3 in amino acids: CASSYFQGDGYTF. CDR3 coding DNA: TGTGCCAGCAGTTACTTCCAGGGGGATGGCTACACCTTC.

V usage is TRBV25-1 and J usage is TRBJ2-1; the match to TRBD2 covers 8 bases. CDR3 size: 16 residues. Germline V gene lookup returns CDR1 MGHDK and CDR2 SYGVNS. The ends lost 3 bases at V and 6 bases at J; junction bases unmatched: 10. Written as DNA, the CDR3 is TGTGCCAGCAGTGATTCACGAGGTAGCGGGACCAATGAGCAGTTCTTC. It encodes CASSDSRGSGTNEQFF.

V usage is TRBV6-5 and J usage is TRBJ2-1, with D possibly matching TRBD1 (6 bases). Trimming pared 7 bases from V and 4 bases from J, leaving 11 bases between. The CDR3 length is 13 residues. Germline CDR1 MNHEY, CDR2 SVGAGI. For the CDR3, the DNA is TGTGCCAGCATGGGGACAAGGTACAATGAGCAGTTCTTC. It is translated as CASMGTRYNEQFF.

The genes are TRBV30 and TRBJ2-3; D may be TRBD1 (5 bases). The CDR3 is 16 residues long. Germline V gives CDR1 GTSNPN, CDR2 SVGIG (reference sequence). V lost 0 bases to trimming and J lost 3 bases, with 16 bases between them. The CDR3 protein is CAWSVGAGSLTDTQYF. The CDR3 DNA follows: TGTGCCTGGAGTGTAGGGGCAGGCTCCTTAACAGATACGCAGTATTTT.

V is TRBV7-2 and J is TRBJ2-5; TRBD2 agrees at 9 bases. The CDR3 is made up of 16 amino acids. V was clipped by 4 bases and J by 3 bases; unmatched bases: 9. Germline V gives CDR1 SGHTA, CDR2 FQGNSA. CDR3 protein: CASSSPWVAGEETQYF. The DNA of the CDR3 is TGTGCCAGCAGCTCCCCCTGGGTAGCGGGAGAAGAGACCCAGTACTTC. The full variable domain, with the rest looked up from reference TRBV7-2 and TRBJ2-5, is GAGVSQSPSNKVTEKGKDVELRCDPISGHTALYWYRQSLGQGLEFLIYFQGNSAPDKSGLPSDRFSAERTGGSVSTLTIQRTQQEDSAVYLCASSSPWVAGEETQYFGPGTRLLVL.

This clone was seen a few times. The genes are TRBV5-4 and TRBJ2-5, with 11 nucleotides matching TRBD2. V shed 4 bases, J shed 2 bases, and the junction held 7 bases outside the gene matches. This CDR3 comprises 16 residues. In germline, CDR1 is SGHNT, CDR2 YYREEE (reference sequence). The CDR3: CASSLGLAGIQETQYF. The CDR3 coding sequence is TGTGCCAGCAGCCTCGGACTAGCGGGCATACAAGAGACCCAGTACTTC.

V gene TRBV27 combines with J gene TRBJ2-5; D remains unclear. V lost 1 base and J 1 base, leaving 4 bases between the germline ends. This CDR3 comprises 13 residues. Germline CDR1 and CDR2: MNHEY and SMNVEV (reference sequence). The CDR3 DNA follows: TGTGCCAGCAGTTTATGGGCCCAAGAGACCCAGTACTTC. It specifies CASSLWAQETQYF.

This clone was observed a few times. The genes are TRBV12-5 and TRBJ2-5; the D gene is possibly TRBD2 (5 bases). The CDR3 has 13 amino acids. Germline V gene lookup returns CDR1 LGHNT and CDR2 FRNRAP. Trimming shortened V by 4 bases and J by 0 bases, and 6 bases separated the two germline ends. In nucleotides, the CDR3 is TGTGCTAGTGGTTCCGGGAACCAAGAGACCCAGTACTTC. It encodes CASGSGNQETQYF. Based on the CDR3 plus reference TRBV12-5 and TRBJ2-5, the full variable domain is DARVTQTPRHKVTEMGQEVTMRCQPILGHNTVFWYRQTMMQGLELLAYFRNRAPLDDSGMPKDRFSAEMPDATLATLKIQPSEPRDSAVYFCASGSGNQETQYFGPGTRLLVL.

V gene TRBV5-1 combines with J gene TRBJ2-1; tentative D call: TRBD2 (6 bases). CDR3 size: 17 residues. Germline V CDR1 and CDR2: SGHRS, YFSETQ. Trimming cost V 5 bases and J 2 bases, with 20 bases left between them. This CDR3 reads CASSLGGLAKTYNEQFF. CDR3 nucleotides: TGCGCCAGCAGTCTGGGCGGGCTAGCGAAAACCTACAATGAGCAGTTCTTC.

V is TRBV7-2 and J is TRBJ2-5, with D perhaps matching TRBD2 (6 bases). Deletions cut 1 base from V and 7 bases from J, with 16 bases between. The CDR3 sequence is 15 residues long. The germline CDR1 and CDR2 sequences are SGHTA and FQGNSA. The CDR3 DNA follows: TGTGCCAGCAGCTTAGTGTGGTCCGGGGAGGCGACCCAGTACTTC. Translated: CASSLVWSGEATQYF.

CDR3 sequence (DNA): TGTGCCAGCAGCTTGGCCTTGGCCGGGGAGCTGTTTTTT. Translation: CASSLALAGELFF. V gene TRBV5-4 combines with J gene TRBJ2-2; D gene ambiguous. V dropped 0 bases and J dropped 6 bases, with 6 bases sitting between them. This CDR3 is 13 amino acids long. Germline V gene data show CDR1 as SGHNT and CDR2 as YYREEE (reference sequence).

This clone has only a few counts. The chain recombines TRBV18 with TRBJ2-1; the match to TRBD1 covers 7 bases. The CDR3 is 17 amino acids. V dropped 6 bases and J dropped 0; count of bases not matched to a gene: 11. CDR1 and CDR2 (germline): KGHSH, LQKENI. CDR3 nucleotide sequence: TGTGCCAGCTCTCGAGGGACAGTCCCCGACTCCTACAATGAGCAGTTCTTC. As protein: CASSRGTVPDSYNEQFF.

This chain joins TRBV4-3 and TRBJ1-1; weak D call: TRBD1 (5 bases). The CDR3 has 17 amino acids. Germline V gene lookup returns CDR1 LGHNA and CDR2 YSLEER. V lost 0 bases and J 5 bases, leaving 19 bases between the germline ends. CDR3 amino acids: CASSQEMTVGWQTEAFF. CDR3 nucleotides: TGCGCCAGCAGCCAAGAAATGACAGTCGGGTGGCAAACTGAAGCTTTCTTT.

V gene TRBV18 combines with J gene TRBJ2-2; 7 nucleotides align to TRBD1. The junction had 14 bases not matched to a gene; V was cut back by 3 bases and J by 4 bases. CDR3 length: 18 residues. Germline assignment: CDR1 KGHSH and CDR2 LQKENI. CDR3 sequence (DNA): TGTGCCAGCTCACCCAAAACTCCGGGACAGAGGATCACCGGGGAGCTGTTTTTT. Residues: CASSPKTPGQRITGELFF.

V and J are TRBV7-6 and TRBJ2-1, with 8 bases identical to TRBD1. The J segment lost 7 bases and the V segment lost 6 bases, leaving 23 bases of the junction unmatched. The CDR3 is 19 amino acids. CDR1 is SGHVS, CDR2 FNYEAQ, per germline. The CDR3 DNA reads TGTGCCAGCAGTCCGTTGCAGGGGGCGACAACAGGAGAGGCGAATGAGCAGTTCTTC. Translated, it gives CASSPLQGATTGEANEQFF.

This clone was observed a handful of times. The CDR3 is CATSARGTGRNYEQYF. Here the CDR3 DNA reads TGTGCCACCAGCGCGCGCGGGACAGGGCGAAACTACGAGCAGTACTTC. The chain has TRBV15 and TRBJ2-7, with 9 bases fitting TRBD1. The J segment lost 3 bases and the V segment lost 5 bases, leaving 11 bases of the junction unmatched. This CDR3 comprises 16 residues. In germline, CDR1 is LNHNV, CDR2 YYDKDF (reference sequence).

This clone occurred a few times. V usage is TRBV5-6 and J usage is TRBJ1-5, with TRBD1 as a possible D gene (5 bases). The V and J ends lost 4 bases and 4 bases respectively, with 9 bases between them. The germline CDR1 and CDR2 sequences are SGHDT and YYEEEE. The CDR3 has 13 amino acids. The CDR3: CASSRGRNQPQHF. The DNA of the CDR3 is TGTGCCAGCAGCAGGGGCAGGAATCAGCCCCAGCATTTT.

This clone has just a few counts. The rearrangement joins TRBV7-9 to TRBJ2-1; the D is unclear. The germline gives CDR1 SEHNR, CDR2 FQNEAQ (reference sequence). The CDR3 length is 14 residues. The V end was cut by 2 bases, the J end by 3 bases, with 8 bases between. CDR3: CASSLTIGYNEQFF. Here the CDR3 DNA reads TGTGCCAGCAGCTTAACGATAGGCTACAATGAGCAGTTCTTC.